These T cell receptor beta chains were read from a single sample in a study of regulatory T cells in long-lasting Graves disease. In TCRdb, the multiplex PCR reads were re-called with MiXCR into one record per CDR3 protein. This table holds 540,000 or so distinct CDR3 sequences, roughly 14% found once. The same sample was also studied in work on T cells in Graves' hyperthyroidism and ophthalmopathy.

The sequenced sample was peripheral blood mononuclear cells (PBMCs), obtained at new diagnosis, from a patient treated with antithyroid drugs. The receptors were gathered from a man aged 25 to 40 with Graves disease. CDR3s include the opening cysteine and the closing phenylalanine or tryptophan. A D gene is named only where the DNA matches it firmly. Size tells how often a clone was seen (once, few, many) or the class of an expanded clone, and some rows leave it out.

few NA TRBJ1-6 TRBV30 CAWSPPRQGFNSPLHF TGTGCCTGGAGTCCCCCCCGGCAGGGGTTTAATTCACCCCTCCACTTT
many NA TRBJ2-3 TRBV12-3/TRBV12-4 CASSTNAADTQYF TGTGCCAGCAGCACCAATGCGGCAGATACGCAGTATTTT
NA NA TRBJ2-7 TRBV9 CASSPNSPGEQYF TGTGCCAGCAGCCCTAACAGCCCGGGGGAGCAGTACTTC
NA NA TRBJ2-1 TRBV3-1 CASSQAHNEQFF TGTGCCAGCAGCCAAGCTCACAATGAGCAGTTCTTC
NA NA TRBJ1-1 TRBV12-3/TRBV12-4 CASSGKTGPLNTEAFF TGTGCCAGCAGCGGAAAGACAGGCCCTTTGAACACTGAAGCTTTCTTT
NA TRBD2 TRBJ2-3 TRBV30 CAWSSGSSTDTQYF TGTGCCTGGTCTAGCGGATCTAGCACAGATACGCAGTATTTT
many TRBD1 TRBJ1-1 TRBV6-9 CASSYGDREAFF TGTGCCAGCAGTTACGGGGACAGGGAGGCTTTCTTT
many TRBD2 TRBJ2-1 TRBV5-1 CASSLEASGYNEQFF TGCGCCAGCAGCTTGGAGGCTAGCGGCTACAATGAGCAGTTCTTC
many NA TRBJ2-7 TRBV10-3 CAISDPYEQYF TGTGCCATCAGTGACCCCTACGAGCAGTACTTC
many NA TRBJ2-3 TRBV29-1 CSVDSDRGDTQYF TGCAGCGTTGATTCGGACCGGGGGGATACGCAGTATTTT
few NA TRBJ2-5 TRBV19 CASSMEGETQYF TGTGCCAGTAGTATGGAGGGAGAGACCCAGTACTTC
many TRBD1 TRBJ2-7 TRBV5-1 CASSLRQGNEQYF TGCGCCAGCAGCTTGCGACAGGGTAACGAGCAGTACTTC
many TRBD2 TRBJ2-3 TRBV18 CASSPPSGRADTQYF TGTGCCAGCTCACCACCTAGCGGGAGAGCAGATACGCAGTATTTT
few NA TRBJ1-5 TRBV9 CASSVGVSSNQPQHF TGTGCCAGCAGCGTAGGGGTCTCTAGCAATCAGCCCCAGCATTTT
many TRBD2 TRBJ2-7 TRBV20-1 CSGADGSRSGRGEQYF TGCAGTGGGGCGGACGGGAGTCGTAGCGGGAGAGGCGAGCAGTACTTC
NA NA TRBJ1-2 TRBV7-9 CASRPGTHYGYTF TGTGCCAGCAGGCCAGGCACTCACTATGGCTACACCTTC
many TRBD1 TRBJ1-2 TRBV7-9 CASSSTPQGLVGYTF TGTGCCAGCAGCTCGACTCCACAGGGGTTGGTTGGCTACACCTTC
many NA TRBJ1-1 TRBV7-3 CASSLRGIGTEAFF TGTGCCAGCAGCTTAAGAGGGATCGGGACTGAAGCTTTCTTT
NA TRBD2 TRBJ2-1 TRBV13 CASSQTTSGLNEQFF TGTGCCAGCAGCCAAACAACTAGCGGTCTCAATGAGCAGTTCTTC
many TRBD2 TRBJ2-1 TRBV14 CASRLSGVDEQFF TGTGCCAGCAGACTTAGCGGGGTGGATGAGCAGTTCTTC
NA NA TRBJ2-3 TRBV9 CASSVDRLDTQYF TGTGCCAGCAGCGTTGACAGACTAGATACGCAGTATTTT
many TRBD2 TRBJ2-1 TRBV18 CASSPRISGSGNEQFF TGTGCCAGCTCACCGAGAATCAGCGGGAGCGGGAATGAGCAGTTCTTC
many TRBD1 TRBJ1-5 TRBV2 CASSADRGRSQPQHF TGTGCCAGCAGCGCGGACAGGGGGCGAAGTCAGCCCCAGCATTTT
few TRBD1 TRBJ2-7 TRBV20-1 CSARTPGTGIKKNYEQYF TGCAGTGCTAGAACTCCCGGGACAGGGATAAAAAAGAACTACGAGCAGTACTTC
NA NA TRBJ1-1 TRBV19 CASRMEGYTEAFF TGTGCCAGCAGGATGGAGGGGTACACTGAAGCTTTCTTT
many NA TRBJ1-1 TRBV27 CASSFTRLNTEAFF TGTGCCAGCAGTTTTACGAGGCTGAACACTGAAGCTTTCTTT
many TRBD2 TRBJ2-1 TRBV7-9 CASSLASLAGFGEQFF TGTGCCAGCAGCTTAGCTTCACTAGCGGGATTCGGCGAGCAGTTCTTC
few TRBD2 TRBJ2-1 TRBV9 CASSVGLAGKNEQFF TGTGCCAGCAGCGTAGGTCTAGCGGGAAAGAATGAGCAGTTCTTC
NA NA TRBJ1-6 TRBV10-1 CASSHRNSPLHF TGCGCCAGCAGTCACAGGAATTCACCCCTCCACTTT
many TRBD2 TRBJ2-1 TRBV5-1 CASSLAGLAGPSSYNEQFF TGCGCCAGCAGCTTGGCCGGACTAGCGGGACCGAGCTCCTACAATGAGCAGTTCTTC
many NA TRBJ1-2 TRBV20-1 CSASSQGHTNYGYTF TGCAGTGCCTCCTCCCAGGGACACACTAACTATGGCTACACCTTC